Below, 28 T cell receptor beta chains from the same sample are listed, as sequenced in a study. TCRdb used MiXCR to reprocess the RT-PCR reads, holding one entry per CDR3 protein. The table has hundreds of thousands of distinct CDR3 sequences, 14% seen once. Sample: memory CD4+ T cells from blood. The receptors stem from a female donor in good health, serving as a healthy control.

This clonotype came up many times. The chain has TRBV4-1 and TRBJ2-1; TRBD2 matches at 8 bases. Germline values: CDR1 MGHRA, CDR2 YSYEKL. The length of the CDR3 is 14 residues. The junction had 7 bases not matched to a gene; V was cut back by 4 bases and J by 8 bases. CDR3 DNA sequence: TGCGCCAGCAGCCGAGCGGGAGTTAGAGATGAGCAGTTCTTC. Amino acids: CASSRAGVRDEQFF.

The rearrangement links TRBV7-2 to TRBJ1-1, with TRBD1 matching 7 bases. Germline V gene sequence: CDR1 SGHTA, CDR2 FQGNSA. The CDR3 contains 14 residues. The V gene end was trimmed by 5 bases and the J gene end by 5 bases; junction bases not matched to a gene: 8. CDR3 residues: CASSPQGWGTEAFF. The DNA for the CDR3 is TGTGCCAGCAGCCCACAGGGGTGGGGAACTGAAGCTTTCTTT.

The chain employs TRBV6-2 or TRBV6-3 and TRBJ2-3, with TRBD2 identical over 9 bases. CDR3 length: 17 residues. The germline CDR1 and CDR2 sequences are MNHEY and SVGEGT. The V gene end was trimmed by 2 bases and the J gene end by 6 bases; junction bases not matched to a gene: 12. CDR3 amino acids: CASSYARREGGSDTQYF. The CDR3 nucleotides read TGTGCCAGCAGTTACGCTCGGCGGGAGGGTGGTTCTGATACGCAGTATTTT.

At least ten counts were recorded for this clonotype. V usage is TRBV4-2 and J usage is TRBJ2-7, with unresolved D. Trimming took off 1 base at V and 0 bases at J, with 13 bases between the two ends. The CDR3 extends over 16 amino acids. Germline V lookup: CDR1 LGHNA, CDR2 YNFKEQ. CDR3 coding DNA: TGTGCCAGCAGCCAAGGGGGAAGGAAGAGCTCCTACGAGCAGTACTTC. This encodes CASSQGGRKSSYEQYF.

With regard to this clonotype: Because it lacks the conserved phenylalanine or tryptophan at the end, this CDR3 is likely a read error. No DNA is shown, since the ends of the CDR3 on it are uncertain; the CDR3 is the one TCRdb lists. The chain uses TRBV6-1 and TRBJ1-1. Inclusive of both ends, the CDR3 amounts to 10 amino acids. CDR1 is MNHNS and CDR2 is SASEGT in the germline V gene. This CDR3 reads CASSERDVGL.

The chain has TRBV5-1 and TRBJ2-7; D possibly matches TRBD1 or TRBD2 (5 bases each). This CDR3 has 14 residues. V was trimmed by 5 bases and J by 9 bases, leaving 21 bases between them. Germline values: CDR1 SGHRS, CDR2 YFSETQ. The CDR3 sequence is CASRTPGGPAGQYF. DNA of the CDR3: TGCGCCAGCAGGACGCCTGGGGGACCGGCGGGGCAGTACTTC.

The V gene is TRBV20-1, the J gene TRBJ1-1; perhaps TRBD1 as D (5 bases). CDR3 length equals 14 residues. V lost 5 bases and J lost 0, with 13 bases in between. Germline CDR1 is DFQATT and CDR2 is SNEGSKA (reference sequence). The CDR3 bases are TGCAGTGCTGAGGCAGGGCCTATGAACACTGAAGCTTTCTTT. Translation: CSAEAGPMNTEAFF.

The chain carries TRBV2 and TRBJ2-7; D possibly corresponds to TRBD2 (6 bases). The CDR3 is 17 residues long. Trimming pared 6 bases from V and 7 bases from J, leaving 28 bases between. In germline, CDR1 is SNHLY, CDR2 FYNNEI. The CDR3 DNA follows: TGTGCCAGCAGCGCAGCCCGGTTTACTAGGGCGCGGGGAGAGCAGTACTTC. It translates to CASSAARFTRARGEQYF.

The V and J genes are TRBV5-4 and TRBJ2-1; TRBD2 might be the D (6 bases). The CDR3 is 14 amino acids. The V end lost 0 bases, the J end lost 7 bases, and 11 bases lay between the germline ends. CDR1 and CDR2 (germline): SGHNT, YYREEE (reference sequence). CDR3 coding DNA: TGTGCCAGCAGCTTGGCTGCGGGGATGAATGAGCAGTTCTTC. It encodes CASSLAAGMNEQFF.

This chain joins TRBV29-1 and TRBJ1-1, with a tentative D call TRBD1 (5 bases). V shed 8 bases and J shed 8 bases, with 12 bases lying between them. Germline-derived CDR1 and CDR2 are SQVTM and ANQGSEA. The CDR3 consists of 10 residues. CDR3 residues: CSPGGSEAFF. The CDR3, as DNA: TGCAGCCCGGGGGGGAGCGAAGCTTTCTTT.

This clonotype was recorded many times. The rearrangement uses TRBV29-1 and TRBJ1-1; weak D call: TRBD1 (5 bases). Germline V gene data show CDR1 as SQVTM and CDR2 as ANQGSEA. The CDR3 spans 13 residues. Trimming cost V 7 bases and J 5 bases, with 17 bases left between them. DNA for the CDR3: TGCAGCGCTGGGGGGGAAGCTCGGACTGAAGCTTTCTTT. It translates to CSAGGEARTEAFF.

This clonotype was counted only a few times. This sequence joins TRBV7-9 and TRBJ2-1; 7 bases fit TRBD1. V trimming: 7 bases; J trimming: 16 bases; junction bases outside the gene matches: 13. CDR3 length: 12 residues. Germline assignment: CDR1 SEHNR and CDR2 FQNEAQ (reference sequence). The chain's CDR3 is CASINDGTALFF. Written as DNA, the CDR3 is TGTGCCAGCATCAACGACGGGACAGCCCTTTTCTTC.

In DNA form, the CDR3 reads TGCGCCAGCAGCTTGAATTCCAGGGTTGATGAGCAGTTCTTC. It is translated as CASSLNSRVDEQFF. The chain has TRBV5-1 and TRBJ2-1; D may be TRBD1 (5 bases). This CDR3 spans 14 amino acids. Germline V gene lookup returns CDR1 SGHRS and CDR2 YFSETQ. V was clipped by 1 base and J by 8 bases, with 13 bases between them.

V gene TRBV27 combines with J gene TRBJ2-1; unclear D gene. This CDR3 has 16 amino acids. Germline assignment: CDR1 MNHEY and CDR2 SMNVEV (reference sequence). With 4 bases removed from V and 7 bases from J, the gap between germline ends came to 20 bases. CDR3 in amino acids: CASSSVSPNPSNEQFF. The CDR3 region has the DNA TGTGCCAGCAGTTCGGTGAGCCCCAATCCTTCAAATGAGCAGTTCTTC.

The rearrangement joins TRBV30 to TRBJ2-1; the match to TRBD1 covers 9 bases. Germline CDR1 and CDR2: GTSNPN and SVGIG (reference sequence). The junction had 5 bases not matched to a gene; V was cut back by 4 bases and J by 1 base. There are 15 residues in the CDR3. The CDR3 loop is CAWTAGTGSYNEQFF. The CDR3 bases are TGTGCCTGGACCGCCGGGACAGGGTCCTACAATGAGCAGTTCTTC.

The chain recombines TRBV18 with TRBJ1-2; possible D gene TRBD1, 5 bases. With 3 bases removed from V and 2 bases from J, the gap between germline ends came to 10 bases. This CDR3 region has 14 residues. Germline-derived CDR1 and CDR2 are KGHSH and LQKENI. CDR3 nucleotides: TGTGCCAGCTCACCCCAGGGATTCAACTATGGCTACACCTTC. Its translation is CASSPQGFNYGYTF. Based on the CDR3 plus reference TRBV18 and TRBJ1-2, the full variable domain is NAGVMQNPRHLVRRRGQEARLRCSPMKGHSHVYWYRQLPEEGLKFMVYLQKENIIDESGMPKERFSAEFPKEGPSILRIQQVVRGDSAAYFCASSPQGFNYGYTFGSGTRLTVV.

This clonotype has a handful of counts. V and J are TRBV5-1 and TRBJ1-2; 9 nucleotides agree with TRBD1. Germline V gene data show CDR1 as SGHRS and CDR2 as YFSETQ. Trimming removed 4 bases from V and 1 base from J; junction bases left unmatched: 5. This CDR3 spans 15 amino acids. The CDR3 reads CASSIQGASNYGYTF. The CDR3 nucleotides are TGCGCCAGCAGCATACAGGGGGCAAGTAACTATGGCTACACCTTC.

This clonotype was seen many times. The gene calls are TRBV4-3 and TRBJ2-7; 9 nucleotides match TRBD1. Germline CDR1 and CDR2: LGHNA and YSLEER. The CDR3 spans 15 residues. The ends lost 3 bases at V and 3 bases at J; junction bases unmatched: 6. The CDR3 loop is CASSHEGTGSYEQYF. In DNA, the CDR3 is TGCGCCAGCAGCCACGAAGGGACAGGGAGCTACGAGCAGTACTTC.

There are a few counts of this clonotype. The chain joins TRBV20-1 to TRBJ2-3; TRBD2 matches 8 bases. Trimming at V came to 7 bases and at J to 2 bases, leaving 5 bases not matched to a gene. CDR1 is DFQATT, CDR2 SNEGSKA, per germline (reference sequence). This CDR3 contains 13 residues. The CDR3, as DNA: TGCAGTGTAGCGGGACTTATCACAGATACGCAGTATTTT. It codes for CSVAGLITDTQYF.

The chain employs TRBV20-1 and TRBJ2-1, with D perhaps TRBD1 or TRBD2 (5 bases each). The V end was cut by 6 bases, the J end by 3 bases, with 15 bases between. CDR3 length equals 14 residues. Per the germline V gene, CDR1 is DFQATT and CDR2 is SNEGSKA (reference sequence). The CDR3 loop reads CSAEGTKRYNEQFF. CDR3 sequence (DNA): TGCAGTGCAGAAGGGACGAAACGCTACAATGAGCAGTTCTTC.

The chain couples TRBV10-1 to TRBJ1-2; D is unresolved. CDR3 length equals 13 residues. V lost 2 bases and J lost 4, with 8 bases in between. In germline, CDR1 is WNHNN, CDR2 SYGVQD (reference sequence). This CDR3 reads CASSEPGGYGYTF. The DNA for the CDR3 is TGCGCCAGCAGTGAGCCGGGCGGCTATGGCTACACCTTC.

This rearrangement joins TRBV5-4 to TRBJ2-3, with 8 bases identical to TRBD2. This CDR3 is built from 16 residues. From germline, CDR1 is SGHNT and CDR2 YYREEE (reference sequence). Trimming cost V 3 bases and J 4 bases; bases outside gene matches: 10. This CDR3 reads CASSSGGGFSSDTQYF. DNA of the CDR3: TGTGCCAGCAGCTCGGGAGGGGGTTTTTCCTCAGATACGCAGTATTTT.

The chain links TRBV11-2 to TRBJ2-3; weak D call: TRBD2 (6 bases). The V gene's germline CDR1 is SGHAT and CDR2 FQNNGV. This CDR3 has 15 amino acids. The V end was cut by 5 bases, the J end by 3 bases, with 15 bases between. The CDR3 DNA sequence: TGTGCCAGCAGCGCGGGGATAGCCGTAACAGATACGCAGTATTTT. As protein: CASSAGIAVTDTQYF.

This clonotype occurred a few times. The genes are TRBV6-5 and TRBJ2-7; 11 bases map to TRBD2. Germline loops: CDR1 MNHEY, CDR2 SVGAGI. There are 17 residues in the CDR3. V was pared by 0 bases and J by 3 bases, with 7 bases of the junction left unmatched. CDR3 sequence (DNA): TGTGCCAGCAGTTACTCTCAAATAGCGGGGGGGTACTACGAGCAGTACTTC. Protein: CASSYSQIAGGYYEQYF.

This clonotype occurred many times. V and J are TRBV27 and TRBJ2-5; D unresolved. Germline CDR1 reads MNHEY; CDR2 reads SMNVEV (reference sequence). This CDR3 is built from 12 residues. The ends were cut back, 6 bases at V and 5 bases at J, with 10 bases in the middle. The CDR3 region has the DNA TGTGCCAGCAGCTTGGATCAGGAGACCCAGTACTTC. Translation: CASSLDQETQYF.

This clonotype has at least ten counts. This sequence joins TRBV4-3 and TRBJ2-5; no definite D call. Trimming stripped 0 bases from V and 5 bases from J, with 7 bases between. In germline, CDR1 is LGHNA, CDR2 YSLEER. CDR3 length: 13 residues. The CDR3 DNA reads as TGCGCCAGCAGCCAAGAACGATTTGAGACCCAGTACTTC. This translates into CASSQERFETQYF.

The chain links TRBV5-1 to TRBJ1-6; TRBD1 agrees at 7 bases. The trim removed 1 base at V and 7 bases at J, leaving 5 bases unmatched. The germline CDR1 and CDR2 sequences are SGHRS and YFSETQ. This CDR3 has 15 amino acids. The DNA of the CDR3 is TGCGCCAGCAGCTTGCAGACAGGGATCAATTCACCCCTCCACTTT. It is translated as CASSLQTGINSPLHF.

The chain combines TRBV7-9 with TRBJ2-3, with D possibly TRBD2 on 7 matching bases. V lost 4 bases, J lost 4 bases, and 18 bases lay in between. This CDR3 has 16 amino acids. CDR1 and CDR2 (germline): SEHNR, FQNEAQ (reference sequence). The CDR3 protein is CASSSPQGRGADTQYF. In DNA form, the CDR3 reads TGTGCCAGCAGCTCCCCTCAGGGGAGGGGTGCAGATACGCAGTATTTT. Together with reference TRBV7-9 and TRBJ2-3, the CDR3 gives the full variable domain: DTGVSQNPRHKITKRGQNVTFRCDPISEHNRLYWYRQTLGQGPEFLTYFQNEAQLEKSRLLSDRFSAERPKGSFSTLEIQRTEQGDSAMYLCASSSPQGRGADTQYFGPGTRLTVL.